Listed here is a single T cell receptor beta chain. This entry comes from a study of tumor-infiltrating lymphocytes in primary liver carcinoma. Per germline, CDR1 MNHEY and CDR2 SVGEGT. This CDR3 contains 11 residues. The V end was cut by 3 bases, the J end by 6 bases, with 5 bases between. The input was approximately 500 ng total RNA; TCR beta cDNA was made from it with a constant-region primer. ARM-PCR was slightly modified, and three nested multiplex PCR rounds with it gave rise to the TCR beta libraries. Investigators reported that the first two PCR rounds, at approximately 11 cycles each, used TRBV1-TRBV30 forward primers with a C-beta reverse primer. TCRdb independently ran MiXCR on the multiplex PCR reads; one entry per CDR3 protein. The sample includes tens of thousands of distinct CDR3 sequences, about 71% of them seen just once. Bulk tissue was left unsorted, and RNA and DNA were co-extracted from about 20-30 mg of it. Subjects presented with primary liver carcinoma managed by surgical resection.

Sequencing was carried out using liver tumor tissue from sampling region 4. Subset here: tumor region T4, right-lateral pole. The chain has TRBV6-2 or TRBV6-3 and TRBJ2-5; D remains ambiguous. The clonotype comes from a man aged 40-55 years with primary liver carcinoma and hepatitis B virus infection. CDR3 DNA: TGTGCCAGCAGTTATGGCAAGACCCAGTACTTC. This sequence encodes CASSYGKTQYF.